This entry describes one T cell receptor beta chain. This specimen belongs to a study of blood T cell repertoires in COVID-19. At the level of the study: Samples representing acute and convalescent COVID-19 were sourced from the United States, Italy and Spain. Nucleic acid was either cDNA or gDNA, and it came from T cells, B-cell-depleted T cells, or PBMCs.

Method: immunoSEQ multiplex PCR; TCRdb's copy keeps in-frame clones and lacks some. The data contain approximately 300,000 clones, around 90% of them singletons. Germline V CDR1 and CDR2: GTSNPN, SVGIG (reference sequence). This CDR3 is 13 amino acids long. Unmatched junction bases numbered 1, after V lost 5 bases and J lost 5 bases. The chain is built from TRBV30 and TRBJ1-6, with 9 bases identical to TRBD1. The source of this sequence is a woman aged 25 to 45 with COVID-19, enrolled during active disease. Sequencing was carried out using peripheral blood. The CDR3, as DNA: TGTGCCTGGGGGACAGGGAATAATTCACCCCTCCACTTT. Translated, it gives CAWGTGNNSPLHF. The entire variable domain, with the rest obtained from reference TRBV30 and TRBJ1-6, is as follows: SQTIHQWPATLVQPVGSPLSLECTVEGTSNPNLYWYRQAAGRGLQLLFYSVGIGQISSEVPQNLSASRPQDRQFILSSKKLLLSDSGFYLCAWGTGNNSPLHFGNGTRLTVT.